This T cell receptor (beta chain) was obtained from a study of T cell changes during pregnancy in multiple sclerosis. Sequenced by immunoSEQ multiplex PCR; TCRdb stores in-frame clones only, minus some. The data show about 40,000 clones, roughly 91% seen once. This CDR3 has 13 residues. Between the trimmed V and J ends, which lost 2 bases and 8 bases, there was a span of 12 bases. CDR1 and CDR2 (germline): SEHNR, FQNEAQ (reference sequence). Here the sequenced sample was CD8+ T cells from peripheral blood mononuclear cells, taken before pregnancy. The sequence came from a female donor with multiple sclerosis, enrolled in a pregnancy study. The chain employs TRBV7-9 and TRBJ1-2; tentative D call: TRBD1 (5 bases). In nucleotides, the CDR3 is TGTGCCAGCAGCTTATTTTCAGGGATCGGCTACACCTTC. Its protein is CASSLFSGIGYTF.